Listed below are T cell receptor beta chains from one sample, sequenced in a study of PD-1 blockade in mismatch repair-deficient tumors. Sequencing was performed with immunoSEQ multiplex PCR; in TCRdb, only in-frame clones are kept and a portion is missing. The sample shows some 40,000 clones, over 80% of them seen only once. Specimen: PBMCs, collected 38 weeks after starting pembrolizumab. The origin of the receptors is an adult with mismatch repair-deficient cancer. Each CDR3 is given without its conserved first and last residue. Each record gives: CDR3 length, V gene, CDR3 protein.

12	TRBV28	ASSLLAGDQPQH
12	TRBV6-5	ATSPGARNEKLF
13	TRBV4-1	ASSQEGRVGDTQY
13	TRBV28	ASRQGGDSNQPQH
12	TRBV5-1	ASSLGVGGNEQF
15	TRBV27	ASRRRAGAGKEDEQY
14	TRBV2	ASSVRQARSGNTIY
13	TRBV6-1	ASSPGQGFAGELF
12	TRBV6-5	ASSYSISTDTQY
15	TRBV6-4	ASSDKPAGGGYNEQF
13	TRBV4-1	ASSQTGRLNQPQH
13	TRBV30	AWRDSGTGRYEQY
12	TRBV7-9	ASSPRQGDYEQY
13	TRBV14	ASSQGWTENYGYT
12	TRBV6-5	ASSLDRGGDIQY
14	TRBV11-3	ASSLSPTGQTSPLH
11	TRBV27	ASSSRTTETQY
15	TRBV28	ASSRPGLADSYNEQF
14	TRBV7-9	ASSYTQSGSTDTQY
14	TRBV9	ASSVVAETSTDTQY
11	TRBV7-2	ASSLEPHEKLF
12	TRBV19	ASSIVADTDTQY
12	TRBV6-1	ASSEMAGPHEQY
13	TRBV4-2	ASSPTDSGTGELF
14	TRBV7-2	ASSLAGTSGSYEQF
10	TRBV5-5	ASSSYGGIQY
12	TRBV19	ASTLVGGLQPQH
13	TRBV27	ASSNGGFSYNEQF
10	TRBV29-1	SVEWSGTEAF
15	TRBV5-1	ASSLGLAGGPPGELF
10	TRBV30	AWSVQGLPQH
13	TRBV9	ASSVGGQEDYGYT
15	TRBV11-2	ASSLARTSGRAGELF
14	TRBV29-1	SVEDSGGLGTGELF
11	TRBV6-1	ASTNRGGYGYT
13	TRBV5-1	ASSEQGAGTYEQY
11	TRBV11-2	ASSSPTDNEQF
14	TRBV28	ASRRSGQGAGNTIY
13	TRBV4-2	ASSQDRGSVGGYT